Listed here is a single T cell receptor (beta chain). There are 16 residues in the CDR3. The V gene end was trimmed by 2 bases and the J gene end by 5 bases; junction bases not matched to a gene: 12. Germline CDR1 SEHNR, CDR2 FQNEAQ (reference sequence). The data are from a study of blood T cell repertoires in COVID-19. Study in general: Samples came from the United States, Italy and Spain, spanning acute and convalescent COVID-19. Sample material is recorded as cDNA or gDNA derived from T cells, B-cell-depleted T cells, or PBMCs.

Authors' data handling: Estimation of nucleated cell counts relied on the amplification of reference gene primers. Using immunoSEQ multiplex PCR, the repertoire was profiled, and TCRdb retains in-frame clones only, with some absent. V, J and clone size are those of that table, while D and trimming were read from the DNA. The sample has 150,000 or so clones, over 60% seen once. The clonotype comes from a woman between 50 and 59 years old with active or convalescent COVID-19. Sequencing was done on a sample of peripheral blood. This chain uses TRBV7-9 with TRBJ2-7; TRBD1 aligns across 7 bases. The CDR3 is CASSLRLGQNIDEQYF. CDR3 in DNA: TGTGCCAGCAGCTTACGGTTGGGACAGAATATCGACGAGCAGTACTTC.